These 5 T cell receptor beta chains came from one sample sequenced in a study of human T cells and chemical hapten exposure. The time point was: patch test 1, 2 weeks after DPC sensitization. Noted treatment: therapeutic diphenylcyclopropenone sensitization with weekly scalp DPC. TCRdb used MiXCR to reprocess the RACE reads, holding one entry per CDR3 protein. The table shows fewer than 500,000 distinct CDR3 sequences, with nearly 5% occurring only once. The sequenced sample was whole blood, obtained in connection with sensitization to the hapten diphenylcyclopropenone (DPC). These receptors all stem from a woman between 45 and 65 years old with alopecia areata. Some clones in this sample may be carry-over from other donors' samples.

This clonotype was observed a few times. CDR3 residues: CASRETFSTDTQYF. The DNA for the CDR3 is TGTGCCAGCAGGGAGACATTTAGCACAGATACGCAGTATTTT. The chain carries TRBV5-6 and TRBJ2-3; D is ambiguous. V lost 5 bases to trimming and J lost 0 bases, with 10 bases between them. This CDR3 has 14 amino acids. Germline V lookup: CDR1 SGHDT, CDR2 YYEEEE.

Many counts were recorded for this clonotype. The chain combines TRBV6-5 with TRBJ2-7; 8 positions match TRBD1. V trimming: 0 bases; J trimming: 2 bases; junction bases outside the gene matches: 6. Germline lookup yields CDR1 MNHEY and CDR2 SVGAGI. CDR3 length: 16 amino acids. The CDR3 nucleotides read TGTGCCAGCAGTTACTCGCTTACAGGGGGTACCTACGAGCAGTACTTC. It is translated as CASSYSLTGGTYEQYF.

V gene TRBV9 combines with J gene TRBJ1-4, with a possible D match to TRBD1 (6 bases). The CDR3 runs 16 residues. Germline CDR1 reads SGDLS; CDR2 reads YYNGEE. The ends were cut back, 0 bases at V and 4 bases at J, with 13 bases in the middle. Here the CDR3 reads CASSVEGGALNEKLFF. CDR3 DNA: TGTGCCAGCAGCGTAGAAGGGGGGGCTCTTAATGAAAAACTGTTTTTT.

In its sample, this clonotype was seen many times. The V gene is TRBV28, the J gene TRBJ2-7, with 7 bases lining up with TRBD2. The length of the CDR3 is 15 residues. Germline V lookup: CDR1 MDHEN, CDR2 SYDVKM. V trimming: 5 bases; J trimming: 2 bases; junction bases outside the gene matches: 9. The CDR3 protein is CASSPPASGTYEQYF. The DNA for the CDR3 is TGTGCCAGCAGTCCCCCGGCTAGCGGTACCTACGAGCAGTACTTC.

The table lists this clonotype with a few counts. The chain carries TRBV20-1 and TRBJ1-2; a possible D gene is TRBD1 (5 bases). Germline V lookup: CDR1 DFQATT, CDR2 SNEGSKA (reference sequence). The CDR3 is 14 amino acids. Deletions cut 2 bases from V and 4 bases from J, with 14 bases between. CDR3 nucleotide sequence: TGCAGTGCTAGACCCCCGGGGGGTGGCTATGGCTACACCTTC. It specifies CSARPPGGGYGYTF.